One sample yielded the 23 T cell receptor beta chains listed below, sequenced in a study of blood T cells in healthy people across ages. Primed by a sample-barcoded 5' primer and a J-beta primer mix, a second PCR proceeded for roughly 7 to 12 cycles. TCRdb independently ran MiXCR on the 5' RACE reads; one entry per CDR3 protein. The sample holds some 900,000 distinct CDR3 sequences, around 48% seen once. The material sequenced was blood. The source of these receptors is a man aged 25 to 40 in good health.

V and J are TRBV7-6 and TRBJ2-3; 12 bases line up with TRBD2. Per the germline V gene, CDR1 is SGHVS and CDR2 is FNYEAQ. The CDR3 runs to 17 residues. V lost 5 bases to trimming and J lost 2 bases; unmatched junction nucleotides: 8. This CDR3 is CASSPGTSGRSTDTQYF. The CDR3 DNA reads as TGTGCCAGCAGCCCTGGGACTAGCGGGCGCTCCACAGATACGCAGTATTTT.

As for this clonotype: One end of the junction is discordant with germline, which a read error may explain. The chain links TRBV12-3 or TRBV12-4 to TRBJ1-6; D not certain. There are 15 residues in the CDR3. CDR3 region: CACSFSDRPNSPLHF. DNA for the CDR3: TGTGCCTGCAGTTTTTCCGACCGTCCGAATTCACCCCTCCACTTT.

The CDR3 DNA reads as TGCAGTGTAGGGGCAACCTACGAGCAGTACTTC. It yields the protein CSVGATYEQYF. The rearrangement links TRBV20-1 to TRBJ2-7; TRBD1 is a possible D gene (5 bases). The germline CDR1 and CDR2 sequences are DFQATT and SNEGSKA (reference sequence). Trimming took 7 bases from V and 2 from J, leaving 9 bases between them. This CDR3 comprises 11 residues.

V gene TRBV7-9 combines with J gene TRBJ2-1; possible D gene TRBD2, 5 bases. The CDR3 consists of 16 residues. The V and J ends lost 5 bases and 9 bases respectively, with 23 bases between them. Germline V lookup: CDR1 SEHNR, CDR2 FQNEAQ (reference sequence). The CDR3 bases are TGTGCCAGCAGCGAGAGGCTCAGCGGACTCCAGAGTGAGCAGTTCTTC. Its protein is CASSERLSGLQSEQFF.

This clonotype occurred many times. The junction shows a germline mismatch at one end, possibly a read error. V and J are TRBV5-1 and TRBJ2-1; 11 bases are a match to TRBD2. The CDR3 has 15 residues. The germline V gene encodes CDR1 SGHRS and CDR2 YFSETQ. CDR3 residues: CASSLLAGVYNEQFF. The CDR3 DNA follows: TGTGCCAGCAGTTTACTAGCGGGGGTTTACAATGAGCAGTTCTTC.

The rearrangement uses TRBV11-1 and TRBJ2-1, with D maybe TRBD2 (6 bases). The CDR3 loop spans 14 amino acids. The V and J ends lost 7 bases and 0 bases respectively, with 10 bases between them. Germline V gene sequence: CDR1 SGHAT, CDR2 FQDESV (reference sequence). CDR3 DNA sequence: TGTGCCAGCACCTCCGGGAGCTCCTACAATGAGCAGTTCTTC. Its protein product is CASTSGSSYNEQFF.

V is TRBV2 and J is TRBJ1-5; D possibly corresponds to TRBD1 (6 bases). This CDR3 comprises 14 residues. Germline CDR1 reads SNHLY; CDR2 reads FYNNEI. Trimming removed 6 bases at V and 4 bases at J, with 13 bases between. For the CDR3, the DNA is TGTGCCAGCAGGGGGGGGGCGGGGAATCAGCCCCAGCATTTT. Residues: CASRGGAGNQPQHF.

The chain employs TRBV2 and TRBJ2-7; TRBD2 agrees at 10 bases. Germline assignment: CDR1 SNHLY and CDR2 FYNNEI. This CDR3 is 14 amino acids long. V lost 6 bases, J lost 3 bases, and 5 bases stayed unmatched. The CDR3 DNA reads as TGTGCCAGCAGGAAGCGGGGGGGGAACTACGAGCAGTACTTC. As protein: CASRKRGGNYEQYF.

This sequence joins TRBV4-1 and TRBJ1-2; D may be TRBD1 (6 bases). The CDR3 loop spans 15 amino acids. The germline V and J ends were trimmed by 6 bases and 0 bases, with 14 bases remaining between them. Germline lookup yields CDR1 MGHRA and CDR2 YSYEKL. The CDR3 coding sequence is TGCGCCAGCAGTCAGGACAGCGCTACTAACTATGGCTACACCTTC. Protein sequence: CASSQDSATNYGYTF.

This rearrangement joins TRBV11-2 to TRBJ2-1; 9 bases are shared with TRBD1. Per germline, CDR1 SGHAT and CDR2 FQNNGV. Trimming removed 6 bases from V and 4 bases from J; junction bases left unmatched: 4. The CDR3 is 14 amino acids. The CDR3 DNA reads TGTGCCAGCAGTAGAGGACAGGGGTACAATGAGCAGTTCTTC. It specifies CASSRGQGYNEQFF.

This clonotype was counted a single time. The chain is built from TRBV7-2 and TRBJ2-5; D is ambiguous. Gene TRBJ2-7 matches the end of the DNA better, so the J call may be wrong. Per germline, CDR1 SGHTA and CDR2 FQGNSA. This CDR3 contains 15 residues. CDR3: CASSSSRLRSYEQYF. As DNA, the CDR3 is TGTGCCAGCAGCTCCTCTAGACTGAGGTCCTACGAGCAGTACTTC.

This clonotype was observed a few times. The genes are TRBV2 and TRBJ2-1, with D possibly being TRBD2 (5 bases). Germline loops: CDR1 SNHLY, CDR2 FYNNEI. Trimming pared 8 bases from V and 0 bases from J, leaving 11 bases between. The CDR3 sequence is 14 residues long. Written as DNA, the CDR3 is TGTGCCAGCCTGACCGGGGACTCCTACAATGAGCAGTTCTTC. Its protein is CASLTGDSYNEQFF.

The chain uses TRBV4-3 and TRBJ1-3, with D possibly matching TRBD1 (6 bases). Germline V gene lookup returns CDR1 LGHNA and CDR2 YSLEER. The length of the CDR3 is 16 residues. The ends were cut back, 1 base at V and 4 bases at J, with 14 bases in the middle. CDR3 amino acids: CASSQVARGSGNTIYF. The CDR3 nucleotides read TGCGCCAGCAGCCAAGTAGCCAGGGGATCAGGAAACACCATATATTTT.

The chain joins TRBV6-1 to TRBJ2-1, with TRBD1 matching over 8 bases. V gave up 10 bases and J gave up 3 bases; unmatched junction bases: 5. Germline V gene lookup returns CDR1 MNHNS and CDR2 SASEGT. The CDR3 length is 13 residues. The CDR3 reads CATSTGVYNEQFF. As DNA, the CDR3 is TGTGCCACCTCGACAGGGGTCTACAATGAGCAGTTCTTC.

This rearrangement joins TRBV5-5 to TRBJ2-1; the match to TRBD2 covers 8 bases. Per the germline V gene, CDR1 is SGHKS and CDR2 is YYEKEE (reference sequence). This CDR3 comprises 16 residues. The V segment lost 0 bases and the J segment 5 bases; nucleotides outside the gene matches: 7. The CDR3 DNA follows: TGTGCCAGCAGCTTGGTTCCCGGGGGGGCTCACAATGAGCAGTTCTTC. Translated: CASSLVPGGAHNEQFF.

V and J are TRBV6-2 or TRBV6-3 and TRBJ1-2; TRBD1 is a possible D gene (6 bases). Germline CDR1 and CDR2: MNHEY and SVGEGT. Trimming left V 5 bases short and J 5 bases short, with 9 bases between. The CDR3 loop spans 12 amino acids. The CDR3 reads CASSRDIYGYTF. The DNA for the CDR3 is TGTGCCAGCAGTCGGGACATATATGGCTACACCTTC.

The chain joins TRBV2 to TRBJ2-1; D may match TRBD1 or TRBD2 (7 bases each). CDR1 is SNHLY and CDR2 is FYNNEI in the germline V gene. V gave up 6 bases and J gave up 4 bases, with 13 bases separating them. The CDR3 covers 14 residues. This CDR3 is CASSQRDRYNEQFF. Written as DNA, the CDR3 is TGTGCCAGCAGCCAGCGGGACAGATACAATGAGCAGTTCTTC.

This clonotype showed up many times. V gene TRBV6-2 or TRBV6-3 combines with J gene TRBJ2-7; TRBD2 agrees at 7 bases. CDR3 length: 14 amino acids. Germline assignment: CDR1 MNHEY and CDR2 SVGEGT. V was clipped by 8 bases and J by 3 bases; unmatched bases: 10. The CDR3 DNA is TGTGCCAGCTCTTTAAGCGGGGCTGGCTACGAGCAGTACTTC. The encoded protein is CASSLSGAGYEQYF.

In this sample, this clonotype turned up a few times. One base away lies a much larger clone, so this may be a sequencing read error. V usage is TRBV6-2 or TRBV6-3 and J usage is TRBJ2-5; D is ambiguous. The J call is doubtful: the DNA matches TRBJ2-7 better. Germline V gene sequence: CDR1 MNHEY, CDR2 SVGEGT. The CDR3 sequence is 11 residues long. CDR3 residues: CASSHPYEQYF. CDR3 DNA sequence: TGTGCCAGCAGTCACCCCTACGAGCAGTACTTC.

Written as DNA, the CDR3 is TGTGCCAGCAGCGAGACAGGGACCTTTAGCAATCAGCCCCAGCATTTT. This codes for CASSETGTFSNQPQHF. The chain is built from TRBV12-3 or TRBV12-4 and TRBJ1-5, with 7 bases lining up with TRBD1. This CDR3 region has 16 residues. After removal of 6 bases from V and 0 bases from J, the junction contained 8 bases not matched to a gene.

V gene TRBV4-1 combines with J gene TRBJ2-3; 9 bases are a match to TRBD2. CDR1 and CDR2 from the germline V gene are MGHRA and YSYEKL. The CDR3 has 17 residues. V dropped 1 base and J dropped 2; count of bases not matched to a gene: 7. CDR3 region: CASSQVGASGATDTQYF. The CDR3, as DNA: TGCGCCAGCAGCCAAGTAGGGGCTAGCGGGGCCACAGATACGCAGTATTTT.

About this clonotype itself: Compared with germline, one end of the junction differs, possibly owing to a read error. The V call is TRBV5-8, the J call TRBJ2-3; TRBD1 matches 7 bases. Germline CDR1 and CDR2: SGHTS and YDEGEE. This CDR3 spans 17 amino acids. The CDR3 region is CASRLGTRGYATDTQYF. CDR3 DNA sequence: TGTGCCAGCAGGTTGGGTACCAGGGGGTACGCTACAGATACGCAGTATTTT.

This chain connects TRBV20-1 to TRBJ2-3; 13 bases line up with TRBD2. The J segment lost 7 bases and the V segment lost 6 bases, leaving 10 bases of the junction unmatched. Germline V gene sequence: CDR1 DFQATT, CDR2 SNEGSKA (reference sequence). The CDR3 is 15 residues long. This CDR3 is CSALPTSGGIYTQYF. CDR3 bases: TGCAGTGCACTCCCGACTAGCGGGGGGATATATACGCAGTATTTT.